This entry features one T cell receptor beta chain sequence. The specificity of this receptor is unknown. The sample holds no much larger clone one base away, and base qualities are not on file. Ficoll-Paque density gradient centrifugation was used to isolate PBMCs. V and J lose 6 bases and 7 bases, and a span of 22 bases separates them. The germline V gene encodes CDR1 SQVTM and CDR2 ANQGSEA. The CDR3, from cysteine to phenylalanine, totals 14 residues. Of all the DNA, just the CDR3 is kept, 42 bases in frame from base 1. Data came from an Illumina NovaSeq 6000. cDNA libraries for TCRalpha and TCRbeta were prepared by 5'RACE using constant-segment primers, with sample barcodes and unique molecular identifiers added. RNA was extracted from every sample with Trizol reagent. Amplification of the libraries took two PCR steps, and the second step added a second sample barcode plus Illumina TruSeq adapters. Sequencing of libraries was performed on an Illumina NovaSeq with 2 x 150 bp paired-end reads. The paper's processing steps were these. With migec v1.2.7, reads were demultiplexed and then collapsed into UMI-guided consensus sequences. Using mixcr v2.1.11, UMI consensuses were aligned to TRA and TRB V and J templates and then assembled into clonotypes. Clonotypes were classified as expanded or contracted when called significant by both edgeR and NoisET, with noise models trained on biological replicates. For edgeR calls, a false discovery rate-adjusted p below 0.01 and a log2 fold-change threshold of 1 were applied. As an exploratory analysis of dynamics, max-normalized trajectories of the 1000 most abundant clonotypes were examined by PCA with hierarchical clustering. The CD4 or CD8 phenotype of responding clones was assigned using the separately sequenced CD4+ and CD8+ repertoires. The raw public reads went through TCRdb reprocessing: fastp at Q25, MiXCR clone calling, in-frame beta chains kept. CDR3 protein sequences are deduplicated, and each keeps its most common genes and DNA. The authors' filters were not applied to this entry. The sample yields about 280,000 distinct CDR3 sequences; approximately 8% were counted once. Approximately 23% of the sample lies in the top ten.

This specimen belongs to a study of T-cell memory formation after mild COVID-19 (dated by TCRdb to the early 2020s). Study-wide context: TCR sequence clusters from the two donors were largely donor specific. Longitudinal TCRalpha and TCRbeta repertoire sequencing tracked T-cell clones expanding and contracting after mild COVID-19 in two donors. The cohort was made up of two young adult volunteers, one female and one male, who were previously healthy.

Overall study results and their limits: Contracting CD4+ clones appeared mostly in the CM and EM memory subsets, whereas CD8+ clones were enriched in EMRA. Only a couple of mild cases were covered by the study, and larger cohorts that include severe cases with pre-infection samples were considered necessary. Some responding clones were detected in pre-infection memory, which suggested that pre-existing cross-reactive memory T cells had joined the SARS-CoV-2 response. From day 15 to 85, contracting clones showed balanced CD4/CD8 phenotypes, whereas a second wave of clones that expanded from day 15 to 37 leaned towards CD4+. SARS-CoV-2 specificity was not confirmed for the second-wave clones peaking on day 37.

This receptor was identified in a man between 18 and 35 years old who had mild COVID-19 (a few samples of this study predate the infection). The sample titles of this study are shuffled in the database, so cell type and time point are left out; the donor was told from shared clones. Here the chain combines TRBV29-1 and TRBJ2-7, with the D gene not confidently named. Specimen: PBMCs or a T cell subset sorted from them (not recorded which). The CDR3: CSVAKAAGVREQYF. The sequenced DNA: TGCAGCGTCGCTAAGGCAGCCGGTGTTCGGGAGCAGTACTTC.